This TCR beta chain was identified during a study of cytomegalovirus exposure and HLA in healthy donors. The protocol was immunoSEQ multiplex PCR, while the TCRdb copy is restricted to in-frame clones and leaves out a portion. This table has about 400,000 clones, 75% to 90% appearing once. The CDR3 contains 18 residues. CDR1 is MNHNS, CDR2 SASEGT, per germline. V lost 1 base to trimming and J lost 2 bases; unmatched junction nucleotides: 12. V and J are TRBV6-1 and TRBJ2-7; TRBD1 matches at 9 bases. The sample was PBMCs. The sequence was obtained from a woman between 18 and 30 years old in good health and CMV-seronegative. The CDR3 protein is CASSEGPTGQGWPYEQYF. CDR3 bases: TGTGCCAGCAGTGAAGGCCCCACTGGACAGGGGTGGCCCTACGAGCAGTACTTC.